A single sample is the source of the 8 T cell receptor beta chains below, sequenced in a study of T cell clusters in autoimmune cytopenias. TRB was amplified from around 0.25 ug of peripheral blood genomic DNA per sample. One tube held mixed TRB-A and TRB-B primer pools for touch-down PCR. TCRdb reprocessed the multiplex PCR reads, with one entry per CDR3 protein and no DNA. Found here are fewer than 15,000 distinct CDR3 sequences; the top ten clones hold around 2.1%. The sample taken for sequencing was peripheral blood. The receptors originated from a human donor with an autoimmune cytopenia or autoimmune hepatitis (not recorded which).

The chain employs TRBV15 and TRBJ1-2; no DNA is available, so the TRBD1 call from TCRdb remains unchecked. CDR3 length equals 16 residues. Germline values: CDR1 LNHNV, CDR2 YYDKDF (reference sequence). CDR3 sequence reads: CATSRSVGRGDYGYTF.

This clonotype shows up as medium-sized (0.01 to 0.1%) by frequency. The chain recombines TRBV6-1 with TRBJ2-3. The CDR3 runs 12 residues. CDR1 is MNHNS, CDR2 SASEGT, per germline. CDR3: CASSGVTDTQYF.

Measured by frequency, this clonotype is medium-sized. The chain uses TRBV6-1 and TRBJ2-2; TCRdb indicates TRBD1, and absent DNA this call remains unverified. CDR3 length: 15 residues. The V gene's germline CDR1 is MNHNS and CDR2 SASEGT. CDR3 loop: CASTLGGTGDRELFF.

The chain couples TRBV5-5 to TRBJ2-2; TCRdb gives TRBD1 as the D gene, but with no DNA this cannot be confirmed. From germline, CDR1 is SGHKS and CDR2 YYEKEE (reference sequence). This CDR3 contains 15 residues. CDR3 amino acids: CASSLGGKGDGELFF.

By frequency, this clonotype is medium-sized. V usage is TRBV19 and J usage is TRBJ2-1; TCRdb proposes TRBD2, but this gene call is untestable without DNA. Germline V gives CDR1 LNHDA, CDR2 SQIVND (reference sequence). The CDR3 has 13 residues. The CDR3 sequence is CASRSEGLGEQFF.

The chain carries TRBV19 and TRBJ1-1. CDR1 is LNHDA, CDR2 SQIVND, per germline (reference sequence). CDR3 length: 12 amino acids. The CDR3 region is CASSEQNTEAFF.

The V call is TRBV6-5, the J call TRBJ2-7; TCRdb returns TRBD2, unconfirmable since there is no DNA. The CDR3 sequence is 14 residues long. Per the germline V gene, CDR1 is MNHEY and CDR2 is SVGAGI. CDR3 region: CASSENGLAGDAYF.

This sequence joins TRBV10-3 and TRBJ1-4; TCRdb reports TRBD1, a call that lacks DNA to check it against. Germline CDR1 is ENHRY and CDR2 is SYGVKD. There are 14 residues in the CDR3. CDR3 residues: CAIRGQGAGEKLFF.